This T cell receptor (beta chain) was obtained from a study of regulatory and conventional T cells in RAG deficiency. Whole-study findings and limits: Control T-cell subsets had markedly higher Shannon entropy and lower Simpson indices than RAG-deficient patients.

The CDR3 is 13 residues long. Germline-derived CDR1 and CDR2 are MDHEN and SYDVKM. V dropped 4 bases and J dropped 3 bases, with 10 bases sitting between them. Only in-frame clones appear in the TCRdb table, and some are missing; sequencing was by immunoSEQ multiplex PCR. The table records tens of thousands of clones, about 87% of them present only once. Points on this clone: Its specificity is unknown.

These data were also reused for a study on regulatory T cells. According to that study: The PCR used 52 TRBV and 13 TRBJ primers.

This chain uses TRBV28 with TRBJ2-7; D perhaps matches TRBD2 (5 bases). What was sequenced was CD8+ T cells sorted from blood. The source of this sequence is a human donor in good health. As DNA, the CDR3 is TGTGCCAGCAGTTCCAGCGGATTCTACGAGCAGTACTTC. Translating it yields CASSSSGFYEQYF.